This passage covers 27 T cell receptor beta chains from one sample sequenced in a study of blood T cell repertoires in COVID-19. Using immunoSEQ multiplex PCR, the repertoire was profiled, and TCRdb retains in-frame clones only, with some absent. The table records a few hundred thousand clones, 75% to 85% of them present only once. The material sequenced was peripheral blood. The receptors stem from a woman aged 45 to 65 with acute or convalescent COVID-19.

V and J are TRBV29-1 and TRBJ1-1, with D tentatively TRBD1 (5 bases). The ends were cut back, 5 bases at V and 5 bases at J, with 18 bases in the middle. This CDR3 spans 14 amino acids. Germline-derived CDR1 and CDR2 are SQVTM and ANQGSEA. For the CDR3, the DNA is TGCAGCGTTCTCGGCCCTCGGGGGTCTACTGAAGCTTTCTTT. This translates into CSVLGPRGSTEAFF.

The sample holds many counts of this clone. V gene TRBV19 combines with J gene TRBJ1-4; 9 nucleotides align to TRBD1. Germline loops: CDR1 LNHDA, CDR2 SQIVND (reference sequence). The CDR3 runs 13 residues. The V and J ends lost 8 bases and 8 bases, in that order; junction bases with no gene match: 6. Here the CDR3 DNA reads TGTGCCAGTCAGGGACAGGGTGTGGAAAAACTGTTTTTT. Amino acid sequence: CASQGQGVEKLFF.

This clone was observed a single time. The chain carries TRBV6-6 and TRBJ2-5, with 12 bases matching TRBD2. This CDR3 comprises 16 residues. Trimming at V came to 3 bases and at J to 5 bases, leaving 7 bases not matched to a gene. Germline V CDR1 and CDR2: MNHNY, SVGAGI (reference sequence). The CDR3 bases are TGTGCCAGCAGTTATCCTAGACTAGCGGGAGAGGAGACCCAGTACTTC. This codes for CASSYPRLAGEETQYF.

DNA for the CDR3: TGTGCCAGCAGCTCACGCAGGGAGGCGAACAATGAGCAGTTCTTC. As protein: CASSSRREANNEQFF. The V and J genes are TRBV5-4 and TRBJ2-1; weak D call: TRBD2 (6 bases). CDR1 is SGHNT, CDR2 YYREEE, per germline (reference sequence). There are 15 residues in the CDR3. Trimming took 3 bases from V and 5 from J, leaving 15 bases between them. Full variable domain (outside the CDR3, taken from reference TRBV5-4 and TRBJ2-1): ETGVTQSPTHLIKTRGQQVTLRCSSQSGHNTVSWYQQALGQGPQFIFQYYREEENGRGNFPPRFSGLQFPNYSSELNVNALELDDSALYLCASSSRREANNEQFFGPGTRLTVL.

Remarks on this clone: A read error is possible here, since a much larger clone lies one base away. The same CDR3 can be traced to other DNA sequences in this sample. The genes are TRBV7-9 and TRBJ2-5, with D unresolved. This CDR3 contains 14 residues. V was pared by 1 base and J by 0 bases, with 6 bases between. Germline assignment: CDR1 SEHNR and CDR2 FQNEAQ (reference sequence). CDR3 sequence: CASSLGPNQETQYF. As DNA, the CDR3 is TGTGCCAGCAGCTTAGGGCCAAACCAAGAGACCCAGTACTTC. The full variable domain, with the rest looked up from reference TRBV7-9 and TRBJ2-5, is DTGVSQNPRHKITKRGQNVTFRCDPISEHNRLYWYRQTLGQGPEFLTYFQNEAQLEKSRLLSDRFSAERPKGSFSTLEIQRTEQGDSAMYLCASSLGPNQETQYFGPGTRLLVL.

Concerning this clone: Other nucleotide sequences in the sample specify the same CDR3. The V and J genes are TRBV30 and TRBJ2-2, with D possibly being TRBD1 (6 bases). The CDR3 length is 14 residues. Germline loops: CDR1 GTSNPN, CDR2 SVGIG (reference sequence). V lost 2 bases to trimming and J lost 4 bases, with 11 bases between them. CDR3 residues: CAWSPGDGTGELFF. CDR3 coding DNA: TGTGCCTGGAGTCCAGGGGACGGCACCGGGGAGCTGTTTTTT.

This chain uses TRBV30 with TRBJ2-7, with 11 bases identical to TRBD2. J was trimmed by 2 bases and V by 3 bases; bases with no gene match: 3. The CDR3 covers 14 residues. The germline V gene encodes CDR1 GTSNPN and CDR2 SVGIG (reference sequence). The CDR3 loop reads CAWSLAGGPYEQYF. The DNA of the CDR3 is TGTGCCTGGAGCCTAGCGGGGGGCCCCTACGAGCAGTACTTC.

The chain is built from TRBV18 and TRBJ1-1, with a weak D call TRBD1 (5 bases). The germline V gene encodes CDR1 KGHSH and CDR2 LQKENI. The CDR3 runs to 13 residues. V shed 6 bases and J shed 3 bases, with 11 bases lying between them. In nucleotides, the CDR3 is TGTGCCAGCTCGAAGGGGTTAGACACTGAAGCTTTCTTT. Protein sequence: CASSKGLDTEAFF.

CDR3 nucleotides: TGTGCCAGCAGGAGCGATTCCTACGAGCAGTACTTC. This gives the protein CASRSDSYEQYF. V is TRBV2 and J is TRBJ2-7; D unresolved. Per the germline V gene, CDR1 is SNHLY and CDR2 is FYNNEI. The CDR3 contains 12 residues. Trimming stripped 6 bases from V and 1 base from J, with 7 bases between.

V and J are TRBV5-1 and TRBJ2-1; 9 bases match TRBD2. This CDR3 comprises 14 residues. The V gene end was trimmed by 4 bases and the J gene end by 5 bases; junction bases not matched to a gene: 4. From germline, CDR1 is SGHRS and CDR2 YFSETQ. The CDR3 DNA sequence: TGCGCCAGCAGCGGTGGGACTAGCCACAATGAGCAGTTCTTC. Translated: CASSGGTSHNEQFF.

V is TRBV30 and J is TRBJ2-2; D is perhaps TRBD2 (6 bases). The CDR3 has 16 residues. The V end was cut by 3 bases, the J end by 0 bases, with 14 bases between. Germline V gives CDR1 GTSNPN, CDR2 SVGIG (reference sequence). DNA for the CDR3: TGTGCCTGGAGACGGCGGGGCAATCCGAACACCGGGGAGCTGTTTTTT. Its protein is CAWRRRGNPNTGELFF. Full variable domain (outside the CDR3, taken from reference TRBV30 and TRBJ2-2): SQTIHQWPATLVQPVGSPLSLECTVEGTSNPNLYWYRQAAGRGLQLLFYSVGIGQISSEVPQNLSASRPQDRQFILSSKKLLLSDSGFYLCAWRRRGNPNTGELFFGEGSRLTVL.

This chain joins TRBV21-1 and TRBJ2-7; the table's TRBD2 call for D was not verified on the DNA. TRBV21-1 is a known pseudogene. The CDR3 is made up of 14 amino acids. This chain's CDR3 is CASSKIPGGYEQYF. CDR3 in DNA: TGTGCCAGCAGCAAAATCCCCGGCGGGTACGAGCAGTACTTC.

CDR3 coding DNA: TGTGCCAGTAAACTAGCGGGGGGGAATGAGCAGTTCTTC. Translating it yields CASKLAGGNEQFF. J is TRBJ2-1 and V is TRBV19; 13 bases line up with TRBD2. The CDR3 runs 13 residues. J was trimmed by 7 bases and V by 7 bases; bases with no gene match: 1. The V gene's germline CDR1 is LNHDA and CDR2 SQIVND (reference sequence).

This clone occurred once. V gene TRBV6-5 combines with J gene TRBJ2-1; 12 bases agree with TRBD2. Losses at the gene ends were 5 bases for V and 12 bases for J; bases not matched to a gene: 11. Germline CDR1 reads MNHEY; CDR2 reads SVGAGI. The CDR3 covers 15 residues. The CDR3 loop reads CASSPLSSGRGGQFF. As DNA, the CDR3 is TGTGCCAGCAGTCCGCTCTCTAGCGGGAGGGGCGGGCAGTTCTTC.

This chain uses TRBV5-1 with TRBJ2-1; TRBD2 matches 10 bases. CDR3 length: 16 residues. J was trimmed by 3 bases and V by 6 bases; bases with no gene match: 9. Germline CDR1 SGHRS, CDR2 YFSETQ. In DNA form, the CDR3 reads TGCGCCAGCACCCGATCCGGACTAGCGGACTACAATGAGCAGTTCTTC. As protein: CASTRSGLADYNEQFF.

This clone was observed a handful of times. The gene calls are TRBV6-1 and TRBJ1-4; D remains unclear. Trimming cost V 1 base and J 6 bases, with 9 bases left between them. This CDR3 spans 14 amino acids. Germline CDR1 and CDR2: MNHNS and SASEGT. DNA for the CDR3: TGTGCCAGCAGTGAAGACAGCCTATATGAAAAACTGTTTTTT. Its translation: CASSEDSLYEKLFF.

V gene TRBV18 combines with J gene TRBJ1-5, with a possible D match to TRBD1 (5 bases). V was shortened by 1 base and J by 12 bases, with 13 bases between the two germline ends. Germline assignment: CDR1 KGHSH and CDR2 LQKENI. The CDR3 is made up of 13 amino acids. CDR3 residues: CASSPQAGTGQHF. The CDR3 region has the DNA TGTGCCAGCTCACCACAGGCGGGGACCGGCCAGCATTTT.

The gene calls are TRBV28 and TRBJ2-1; a possible D gene is TRBD1 (5 bases). V dropped 8 bases and J dropped 3 bases, with 11 bases sitting between them. This CDR3 is built from 13 residues. Germline lookup yields CDR1 MDHEN and CDR2 SYDVKM. The DNA for the CDR3 is TGTGCCAGCGCGCAGGGTAACTACAATGAGCAGTTCTTC. It encodes CASAQGNYNEQFF.

The chain is built from TRBV30 and TRBJ1-6, with 9 positions matching TRBD1. CDR3 length: 14 residues. With 2 bases clipped from V and 9 bases from J, the junction kept 5 bases outside the gene matches. CDR1 and CDR2 (germline): GTSNPN, SVGIG (reference sequence). The CDR3 loop reads CAWSRPGQGSPLHF. The CDR3 DNA follows: TGTGCCTGGAGTCGACCGGGACAGGGTTCACCCCTCCACTTT.

The chain links TRBV28 to TRBJ1-2, with D possibly TRBD1 on 5 matching bases. Trimming removed 10 bases from V and 4 bases from J, with 22 bases in between. This CDR3 has 15 amino acids. CDR1 is MDHEN and CDR2 is SYDVKM in the germline V gene. The CDR3 region has the DNA TGTGCCATAGCGGGCGGGGGTGCGACGTCCTATGGCTACACCTTC. Amino acids: CAIAGGGATSYGYTF.

This CDR3 reads CASSIRDSYEKLFF. The CDR3 region has the DNA TGTGCCAGCAGCATACGGGACTCTTATGAAAAACTGTTTTTT. The V call is TRBV7-9, the J call TRBJ1-4; perhaps TRBD1 as D (5 bases). V lost 5 bases and J lost 6, with 13 bases in between. The CDR3 runs to 14 residues. Germline CDR1 is SEHNR and CDR2 is FQNEAQ (reference sequence). Using reference TRBV7-9 and TRBJ1-4 for the parts outside the CDR3, the full variable domain is DTGVSQNPRHKITKRGQNVTFRCDPISEHNRLYWYRQTLGQGPEFLTYFQNEAQLEKSRLLSDRFSAERPKGSFSTLEIQRTEQGDSAMYLCASSIRDSYEKLFFGSGTQLSVL.

The gene calls are TRBV5-1 and TRBJ2-3, with 8 bases that match TRBD1. From germline, CDR1 is SGHRS and CDR2 YFSETQ. This CDR3 is 14 amino acids long. V lost 0 bases, J lost 4 bases, and 1 base stayed unmatched. CDR3 nucleotides: TGCGCCAGCAGCTTGGGGACAGGGTCAGATACGCAGTATTTT. It yields the protein CASSLGTGSDTQYF.

The V call is TRBV2, the J call TRBJ2-1; possible D gene TRBD1, 5 bases. The length of the CDR3 is 14 residues. V was clipped by 6 bases and J by 5 bases, with 14 bases between them. The germline V gene encodes CDR1 SNHLY and CDR2 FYNNEI. The CDR3 DNA reads as TGTGCCAGCAGCTGGGTCGACAGAGACAATGAGCAGTTCTTC. Its protein is CASSWVDRDNEQFF.

CDR3 amino acids: CATSSGLYTEAFF. CDR3 nucleotides: TGTGCCACCAGTTCGGGACTGTACACTGAAGCTTTCTTT. V is TRBV24-1 and J is TRBJ1-1, with TRBD1 as a possible D gene (5 bases). This CDR3 has 13 residues. The V gene's germline CDR1 is KGHDR and CDR2 SFDVKD. Trimming pared 6 bases from V and 3 bases from J, leaving 10 bases between.

J is TRBJ1-2 and V is TRBV5-4; D is perhaps TRBD1 (5 bases). Germline V gene lookup returns CDR1 SGHNT and CDR2 YYREEE (reference sequence). The CDR3 totals 14 residues. V lost 5 bases to trimming and J lost 5 bases, with 16 bases between them. CDR3 loop: CASRMWGVPYGYTF. In DNA, the CDR3 is TGTGCCAGCAGAATGTGGGGGGTTCCTTATGGCTACACCTTC.

The rearrangement joins TRBV10-3 to TRBJ2-7; 9 positions match TRBD1. The ends lost 4 bases at V and 9 bases at J; junction bases unmatched: 13. From germline, CDR1 is ENHRY and CDR2 SYGVKD. There are 15 residues in the CDR3. The CDR3 protein is CAISGAGQGPSWQYF. CDR3 coding DNA: TGTGCCATCAGTGGAGCGGGACAGGGCCCGTCTTGGCAGTACTTC.

The rearrangement links TRBV6-5 to TRBJ2-3, with a tentative D call TRBD2 (7 bases). V lost 8 bases and J 3 bases, leaving 18 bases between the germline ends. There are 15 residues in the CDR3. Germline V gives CDR1 MNHEY, CDR2 SVGAGI. DNA of the CDR3: TGTGCCAGCGGGGGGGGCAGGGATAATACAGATACGCAGTATTTT. This translates into CASGGGRDNTDTQYF.